The table lists the clone carrying this TCR beta chain with a few counts. This sample stems from a study of technical replicates of blood from a handful of donors. This CDR3 is 11 amino acids long. The germline V and J ends were trimmed by 5 bases and 8 bases, with 9 bases remaining between them. Germline loops: CDR1 SGHTA, CDR2 FQGTGA. Measured with immunoSEQ multiplex PCR; TCRdb has only the in-frame clones, and not every one. The sample carries approximately 69,000 clones, around nine tenths recorded once. This rearrangement joins TRBV7-3 to TRBJ1-2; unclear D gene. The sample consisted of PBMCs. The receptor's source is a human donor in good health. Some clones in this sample may be carry-over from other donors' samples. This CDR3 is CASSLIRGYTF. The CDR3 nucleotides are TGTGCCAGCAGCCTGATTCGGGGCTACACCTTC.